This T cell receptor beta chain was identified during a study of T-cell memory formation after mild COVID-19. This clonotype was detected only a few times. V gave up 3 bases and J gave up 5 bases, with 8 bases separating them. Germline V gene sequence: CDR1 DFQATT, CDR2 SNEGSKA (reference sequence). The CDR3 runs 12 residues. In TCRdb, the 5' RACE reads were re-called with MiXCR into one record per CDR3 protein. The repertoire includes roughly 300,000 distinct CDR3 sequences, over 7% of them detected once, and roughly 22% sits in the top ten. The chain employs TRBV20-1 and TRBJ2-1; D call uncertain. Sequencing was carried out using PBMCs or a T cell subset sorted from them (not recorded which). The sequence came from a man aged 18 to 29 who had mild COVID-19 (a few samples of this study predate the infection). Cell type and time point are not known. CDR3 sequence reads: CSASRANNEQFF. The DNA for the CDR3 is TGCAGTGCTAGTCGCGCAAACAATGAGCAGTTCTTC.